These 29 T cell receptor beta chains were sequenced from one sample in a study of T cell changes during pregnancy in multiple sclerosis. TCRdb's copy holds only in-frame clones and misses some; the assay was immunoSEQ multiplex PCR. Among about 58,000 clones listed, 75% to 95% were seen once. This specimen was CD4+ T cells from peripheral blood mononuclear cells, taken after pregnancy. These receptors were taken from a female donor in good health, enrolled as a control in a pregnancy study.

The chain's CDR3 is CASSQTGRVSTDTQYF. The CDR3 coding sequence is TGTGCCAGCAGCCAGACAGGGCGGGTGAGCACAGATACGCAGTATTTT. The chain uses TRBV9 and TRBJ2-3; TRBD1 aligns across 7 bases. This CDR3 contains 16 residues. The ends lost 4 bases at V and 0 bases at J; junction bases unmatched: 8. Looked up from germline, CDR1 is SGDLS and CDR2 is YYNGEE.

CDR3 nucleotides: TGTGCCAGCAGCGAGACCGGGCCGGGACAAGAGACCCAGTACTTC. This codes for CASSETGPGQETQYF. This chain joins TRBV11-3 and TRBJ2-5, with a possible D match to TRBD2 (5 bases). V lost 5 bases, J lost 2 bases, and 15 bases lay in between. This CDR3 is built from 15 residues. Germline assignment: CDR1 SGHNT and CDR2 YENEEA.

This chain connects TRBV4-2 to TRBJ2-1; D remains ambiguous. From germline, CDR1 is LGHNA and CDR2 YNFKEQ. The length of the CDR3 is 16 residues. The ends were cut back, 3 bases at V and 0 bases at J, with 12 bases in the middle. CDR3 nucleotides: TGTGCCAGCAGCCAGGCGACCTCGGGCTCCTACAATGAGCAGTTCTTC. Translating gives CASSQATSGSYNEQFF.

This clone was counted a single time. The chain is built from TRBV11-3 and TRBJ2-5; unclear D gene. Deletions cut 6 bases from V and 0 bases from J, with 8 bases between. The germline V gene has CDR1 SGHNT and CDR2 YENEEA. The length of the CDR3 is 13 residues. Here the CDR3 DNA reads TGTGCCAGCAGTAGAGGATACCAAGAGACCCAGTACTTC. It codes for CASSRGYQETQYF.

The chain recombines TRBV7-2 with TRBJ2-3; D not certain. There are 12 residues in the CDR3. Germline-derived CDR1 and CDR2 are SGHTA and FQGNSA. V was pared by 1 base and J by 9 bases, with 8 bases between. CDR3 residues: CASSLEIGTQYF. The CDR3 DNA follows: TGTGCCAGCAGCTTAGAGATCGGGACGCAGTATTTT.

The V call is TRBV5-4, the J call TRBJ1-2; 7 bases are shared with TRBD1. Germline loops: CDR1 SGHNT, CDR2 YYREEE (reference sequence). The CDR3 is 14 amino acids. V shed 0 bases and J 7 bases; nucleotides not matched to a gene: 6. The CDR3 coding sequence is TGTGCCAGCAGCTTGGTTGACAGGGAGAGTGGCTACACCTTC. It encodes CASSLVDRESGYTF. The full variable domain, rest sourced from reference TRBV5-4 and TRBJ1-2, is ETGVTQSPTHLIKTRGQQVTLRCSSQSGHNTVSWYQQALGQGPQFIFQYYREEENGRGNFPPRFSGLQFPNYSSELNVNALELDDSALYLCASSLVDRESGYTFGSGTRLTVV.

As DNA, the CDR3 is TGTGCCAGCAGCGCCTCACTAGCGGGGGGTACCGGGGAGCTGTTTTTT. Translation gives CASSASLAGGTGELFF. This rearrangement joins TRBV9 to TRBJ2-2; 12 bases line up with TRBD2. Germline V CDR1 and CDR2: SGDLS, YYNGEE. Trimming removed 3 bases from V and 5 bases from J; junction bases left unmatched: 5. This CDR3 region has 16 residues.

The rearrangement uses TRBV18 and TRBJ2-7; 10 bases are shared with TRBD1. J gave up 2 bases and V 3 bases, and 4 bases lay outside the gene matches. This CDR3 has 15 amino acids. Germline V gene sequence: CDR1 KGHSH, CDR2 LQKENI. As DNA, the CDR3 is TGTGCCAGCTCACCCGGGACAGGGGATCCCTACGAGCAGTACTTC. Protein sequence: CASSPGTGDPYEQYF.

The chain uses TRBV14 and TRBJ2-7, with D uncertain. The CDR3 sequence is 13 residues long. Between the trimmed V and J ends, which lost 0 bases and 5 bases, there was a span of 8 bases. Germline assignment: CDR1 SGHDN and CDR2 FVKESK. The CDR3 sequence is CASSQELYDEQYF. In nucleotides, the CDR3 is TGTGCCAGCAGCCAAGAACTATATGACGAGCAGTACTTC.

In this sample, this clone turned up once. The chain couples TRBV27 to TRBJ1-2; 7 bases agree with TRBD1. V trimming: 6 bases; J trimming: 2 bases; junction bases outside the gene matches: 3. This CDR3 spans 13 amino acids. The V gene's germline CDR1 is MNHEY and CDR2 SMNVEV (reference sequence). The CDR3 spells CASRVTGNYGYTF. The CDR3 DNA reads as TGTGCCAGCAGGGTGACAGGGAACTATGGCTACACCTTC.

The V gene is TRBV6-5, the J gene TRBJ1-6; D gene uncertain. Trimming took off 9 bases at V and 10 bases at J, with 22 bases between the two ends. The germline V gene encodes CDR1 MNHEY and CDR2 SVGAGI. The CDR3 is 15 amino acids. Written as DNA, the CDR3 is TGTGCCAGTTATGGACGCGAGGGCAAGGGATCACCCCTCCACTTT. Translated: CASYGREGKGSPLHF.

This chain links TRBV10-3 with TRBJ2-7; 8 positions agree with TRBD1. V was clipped by 4 bases and J by 5 bases; unmatched bases: 4. CDR1 and CDR2 from the germline V gene are ENHRY and SYGVKD. The CDR3 is 13 amino acids. For the CDR3, the DNA is TGTGCCATCAGTGCGACAGGGGAGAACGAGCAGTACTTC. Its translation: CAISATGENEQYF.

The chain is built from TRBV4-2 and TRBJ1-1, with 8 bases identical to TRBD1. The CDR3 extends over 14 amino acids. CDR1 and CDR2 from the germline V gene are LGHNA and YNFKEQ. The V segment lost 0 bases and the J segment 11 bases; nucleotides outside the gene matches: 8. This CDR3 is CASSQDLMNRGAFF. Written as DNA, the CDR3 is TGTGCCAGCAGCCAAGATTTAATGAACAGGGGGGCTTTCTTT.

This rearrangement joins TRBV4-3 to TRBJ1-2; D is ambiguous. Germline CDR1 LGHNA, CDR2 YSLEER. This CDR3 has 13 residues. Trimming took off 4 bases at V and 5 bases at J, with 11 bases between the two ends. The CDR3 sequence: CASSLSYSYGYTF. CDR3 DNA sequence: TGCGCCAGCAGCCTATCTTACAGTTATGGCTACACCTTC.

The CDR3 sequence is CAWSGVWEQYF. The CDR3 DNA reads as TGTGCCTGGAGTGGAGTGTGGGAGCAGTACTTC. The V call is TRBV30, the J call TRBJ2-7, with D hard to call. V lost 1 base and J 7 bases, leaving 8 bases between the germline ends. Germline V gene lookup returns CDR1 GTSNPN and CDR2 SVGIG (reference sequence). CDR3 length: 11 residues.

The DNA for the CDR3 is TGCGCCAGCAGCCAAGATGGACTTCCGGCTAGCACAGATACGCAGTATTTT. Protein: CASSQDGLPASTDTQYF. The V gene is TRBV4-3, the J gene TRBJ2-3, with D possibly TRBD2 on 5 matching bases. Germline loops: CDR1 LGHNA, CDR2 YSLEER. Trimming cost V 0 bases and J 0 bases, with 13 bases left between them. The CDR3 length is 17 residues.

The sample holds one count of this clone. This chain uses TRBV19 with TRBJ2-3; 7 bases map to TRBD1. The V segment lost 2 bases and the J segment 4 bases; nucleotides outside the gene matches: 9. The germline gives CDR1 LNHDA, CDR2 SQIVND (reference sequence). This CDR3 is 16 amino acids long. CDR3 DNA sequence: TGTGCCAGTAGTATATCGAACAGGGGAAGGGCAGATACGCAGTATTTT. It encodes CASSISNRGRADTQYF.

This chain connects TRBV4-3 to TRBJ2-2; a possible D gene is TRBD2 (5 bases). V lost 2 bases, J lost 5 bases, and 9 bases lay in between. The CDR3 totals 14 residues. Germline CDR1 and CDR2: LGHNA and YSLEER. CDR3 residues: CASSQSGETGELFF. For the CDR3, the DNA is TGCGCCAGCAGCCAATCCGGGGAGACCGGGGAGCTGTTTTTT.

The J gene is TRBJ1-2, the V gene TRBV7-2, with D maybe TRBD1 (5 bases). The CDR3 covers 13 residues. Germline lookup yields CDR1 SGHTA and CDR2 FQGNSA. Trimming left V 2 bases short and J 8 bases short, with 12 bases between. CDR3 nucleotide sequence: TGTGCCAGCAGCTTAAGCAGGGAGGGCGGCTACACCTTC. The encoded protein is CASSLSREGGYTF.

This chain links TRBV11-2 with TRBJ1-3; D is unresolved. Germline loops: CDR1 SGHAT, CDR2 FQNNGV. There are 15 residues in the CDR3. V shed 5 bases and J shed 0 bases, with 11 bases lying between them. The CDR3 coding sequence is TGTGCCAGCAGCGTAGGCGGGGTCTCTGGAAACACCATATATTTT. This sequence encodes CASSVGGVSGNTIYF.

This clone showed up just once. The chain carries TRBV5-4 and TRBJ1-1, with unresolved D. The ends were cut back, 3 bases at V and 0 bases at J, with 9 bases in the middle. From germline, CDR1 is SGHNT and CDR2 YYREEE (reference sequence). This CDR3 region has 14 residues. CDR3 nucleotide sequence: TGTGCCAGCAGCTCCGTGGGCCTGAACACTGAAGCTTTCTTT. Protein: CASSSVGLNTEAFF.

The chain combines TRBV28 with TRBJ1-2; no clear D gene. Per germline, CDR1 MDHEN and CDR2 SYDVKM. V was trimmed by 1 base and J by 7 bases, leaving 10 bases between them. CDR3 length: 13 amino acids. CDR3: CASSLYGSRGYTF. The CDR3 DNA is TGTGCCAGCAGTTTATACGGGTCGCGTGGCTACACCTTC.

The chain has TRBV28 and TRBJ2-3; 11 positions agree with TRBD1. Germline assignment: CDR1 MDHEN and CDR2 SYDVKM. The J segment lost 9 bases and the V segment lost 5 bases, leaving 10 bases of the junction unmatched. The CDR3 totals 15 residues. The CDR3 sequence: CASSAPPDRGRTQYF. The DNA for the CDR3 is TGTGCCAGCAGTGCCCCCCCGGACAGGGGGCGAACGCAGTATTTT. Supplemented by reference TRBV28 and TRBJ2-3, the full variable domain reads DVKVTQSSRYLVKRTGEKVFLECVQDMDHENMFWYRQDPGLGLRLIYFSYDVKMKEKGDIPEGYSVSREKKERFSLILESASTNQTSMYLCASSAPPDRGRTQYFGPGTRLTVL.

V gene TRBV18 combines with J gene TRBJ1-4, with 7 bases aligning to TRBD1. Germline V gives CDR1 KGHSH, CDR2 LQKENI. V shed 8 bases and J 11 bases; nucleotides not matched to a gene: 11. This CDR3 spans 13 amino acids. The CDR3 loop is CASAKEQGEKLFF. The CDR3 DNA reads as TGTGCCAGCGCAAAAGAGCAGGGGGAGAAACTGTTTTTT.

The V gene is TRBV4-2, the J gene TRBJ2-7, with D possibly matching TRBD2 (5 bases). Trimming shortened V by 3 bases and J by 3 bases, and 12 bases separated the two germline ends. The CDR3 is 14 amino acids. CDR1 is LGHNA and CDR2 is YNFKEQ in the germline V gene. This CDR3 reads CASSQQDGDYEQYF. CDR3 bases: TGTGCCAGCAGCCAGCAAGACGGGGACTACGAGCAGTACTTC.

This sequence joins TRBV2 and TRBJ2-3; D is possibly TRBD2 (6 bases). With 10 bases removed from V and 1 base from J, the gap between germline ends came to 15 bases. Germline V gives CDR1 SNHLY, CDR2 FYNNEI. The CDR3 covers 14 residues. CDR3 sequence (DNA): TGTGCCATCATCGGGACTCCTGGCACAGATACGCAGTATTTT. Its protein product is CAIIGTPGTDTQYF.

V usage is TRBV30 and J usage is TRBJ2-2; 8 bases agree with TRBD1. The V gene's germline CDR1 is GTSNPN and CDR2 SVGIG (reference sequence). V shed 3 bases, J shed 7 bases, and the junction held 7 bases outside the gene matches. The CDR3 length is 14 residues. The CDR3, as DNA: TGTGCCTGGAGCCGGGACAGGTTGATCGGGGAGCTGTTTTTT. Protein: CAWSRDRLIGELFF.

The chain employs TRBV7-6 and TRBJ2-2, with TRBD1 identical over 8 bases. This CDR3 contains 16 residues. The V gene's germline CDR1 is SGHVS and CDR2 FNYEAQ. Losses at the gene ends were 1 base for V and 4 bases for J; bases not matched to a gene: 5. The CDR3 is CASSLEDRVVTGELFF. As DNA, the CDR3 is TGTGCCAGCAGCTTAGAGGACAGGGTTGTCACCGGGGAGCTGTTTTTT.

The J gene is TRBJ2-5, the V gene TRBV6-6, with 9 bases lining up with TRBD2. J gave up 4 bases and V 6 bases, and 6 bases lay outside the gene matches. Germline V gene sequence: CDR1 MNHNY, CDR2 SVGAGI (reference sequence). The CDR3 spans 14 residues. CDR3 in amino acids: CASRLGGGAETQYF. DNA of the CDR3: TGTGCCAGCAGGCTAGGCGGGGGGGCAGAGACCCAGTACTTC.